What follows are 31 T cell receptor beta chains derived from one specimen sequenced in a study of T cell responses to AZD1222 COVID-19 vaccine. Produced via immunoSEQ multiplex PCR; TCRdb's table is partial and in-frame only. The repertoire holds over 100,000 clones, with around 90% as singletons. Here the sequenced sample was peripheral blood, taken on day 0 of MenACWY control vaccination. These receptor sequences come from an adult in good health.

The V gene is TRBV12-3 or TRBV12-4, the J gene TRBJ1-1; unclear D gene. The CDR3 totals 11 residues. The germline V and J ends were trimmed by 4 bases and 9 bases, with 9 bases remaining between them. In DNA, the CDR3 is TGTGCCAGCAGTTCCGGACTTAAAGCTTTCTTT. It specifies CASSSGLKAFF.

The chain links TRBV28 to TRBJ1-1; no definite D call. V lost 7 bases and J lost 5, with 11 bases in between. Germline lookup yields CDR1 MDHEN and CDR2 SYDVKM. The CDR3 runs 12 residues. The CDR3 region is CASNIGPTEAFF. Here the CDR3 DNA reads TGTGCCAGCAATATTGGGCCGACTGAAGCTTTCTTT.

The DNA of the CDR3 is TGCGCCAGCAGCCACCGAAGCGGACTAGCGGGCCTCAGCTCCTACAATGAGCAGTTCTTC. The encoded protein is CASSHRSGLAGLSSYNEQFF. The chain employs TRBV4-3 and TRBJ2-1, with 11 bases lining up with TRBD2. This CDR3 has 20 residues. The germline CDR1 and CDR2 sequences are LGHNA and YSLEER. J lost 0 bases, V lost 3 bases, and 13 bases had no gene match.

The rearrangement uses TRBV11-2 and TRBJ2-2, with D maybe TRBD2 (6 bases). Per germline, CDR1 SGHAT and CDR2 FQNNGV. V was trimmed by 5 bases and J by 3 bases, leaving 19 bases between them. The CDR3 runs 17 residues. This CDR3 is CASSRPAGRRYTGELFF. Written as DNA, the CDR3 is TGTGCCAGCAGCCGCCCGGCGGGACGCAGGTACACCGGGGAGCTGTTTTTT.

The rearrangement links TRBV10-2 to TRBJ2-1; D unresolved. Trimming cost V 5 bases and J 6 bases, with 11 bases left between them. This CDR3 has 13 residues. CDR1 and CDR2 (germline): WSHSY, SAAADI. CDR3 residues: CASSIAGGNEQFF. The DNA for the CDR3 is TGCGCCAGCAGTATAGCTGGCGGCAATGAGCAGTTCTTC.

This clone was seen a few times. The genes are TRBV3-1 (or the pseudogene TRBV3-2) and TRBJ2-2; the D gene is possibly TRBD1 (5 bases). The germline gives CDR1 LGHDT, CDR2 YNNKEL (reference sequence). CDR3 length equals 13 residues. The V gene lost 3 bases and the J gene lost 7 bases, with 9 bases spanning the gap. The CDR3 nucleotides read TGTGCCAGCAGCCACTTAGGGGACGGGGAGCTGTTTTTT. This gives the protein CASSHLGDGELFF.

The DNA for the CDR3 is TGTGCCAGCAGTTACTTTCAGGGCTCCGAAAAACTGTTTTTT. Protein sequence: CASSYFQGSEKLFF. This chain uses TRBV6-5 with TRBJ1-4, with a tentative D call TRBD1 (5 bases). Germline V lookup: CDR1 MNHEY, CDR2 SVGAGI. The CDR3 is made up of 14 amino acids. The V gene lost 1 base and the J gene lost 8 bases, with 11 bases spanning the gap.

The chain employs TRBV7-8 and TRBJ1-2; the match to TRBD1 covers 9 bases. J lost 8 bases, V lost 3 bases, and 7 bases had no gene match. CDR1 and CDR2 (germline): SGHVS, FQNEAQ. CDR3 length: 14 amino acids. The CDR3 region is CASSLDRGRNGYTF. The CDR3 DNA reads as TGTGCCAGCAGCTTGGACAGGGGAAGGAACGGCTACACCTTC.

This clone was picked up one time. V and J are TRBV6-2 or TRBV6-3 and TRBJ2-7, with TRBD1 matching 9 bases. This CDR3 is 14 amino acids long. J gave up 3 bases and V 6 bases, and 6 bases lay outside the gene matches. The V gene's germline CDR1 is MNHEY and CDR2 SVGEGT. The CDR3 protein is CASSPTGGDYEQYF. The DNA for the CDR3 is TGTGCCAGCAGCCCGACAGGGGGGGACTACGAGCAGTACTTC.

The rearrangement joins TRBV10-3 to TRBJ2-1; D gene ambiguous. The CDR3 covers 11 residues. V shed 9 bases and J shed 5 bases, with 8 bases lying between them. Germline V lookup: CDR1 ENHRY, CDR2 SYGVKD. The CDR3 DNA reads as TGTGCCATACTACGAAACAATGAGCAGTTCTTC. Protein sequence: CAILRNNEQFF.

The chain's CDR3 is CSVRPTSGEQYF. The CDR3 DNA is TGCAGCGTCCGCCCGACTAGCGGAGAGCAGTACTTC. The gene calls are TRBV29-1 and TRBJ2-7; 9 bases are shared with TRBD2. The CDR3 consists of 12 residues. V shed 6 bases, J shed 7 bases, and the junction held 7 bases outside the gene matches. Germline lookup yields CDR1 SQVTM and CDR2 ANQGSEA.

The chain couples TRBV7-3 to TRBJ1-4, with 7 bases aligning to TRBD1. The CDR3 loop spans 17 amino acids. CDR1 and CDR2 (germline): SGHTA, FQGTGA. V lost 3 bases, J lost 6 bases, and 13 bases stayed unmatched. This CDR3 is CASSFLRYSRGDEKLFF. CDR3 nucleotides: TGTGCCAGCAGCTTCCTCCGGTACAGCAGGGGGGATGAAAAACTGTTTTTT.

Only a few counts were recorded for this clone. The chain employs TRBV29-1 and TRBJ2-7; the D gene is possibly TRBD1 (5 bases). Trimming left V 4 bases short and J 6 bases short, with 16 bases between. The CDR3 spans 13 residues. Per germline, CDR1 SQVTM and CDR2 ANQGSEA. CDR3 residues: CSVAVTGRGEQYF. The CDR3 DNA reads TGCAGCGTTGCGGTCACAGGTCGAGGCGAGCAGTACTTC.

The rearrangement uses TRBV5-1 and TRBJ1-1; D call uncertain. V dropped 4 bases and J dropped 5 bases, with 9 bases sitting between them. The CDR3 extends over 12 amino acids. CDR1 and CDR2 (germline): SGHRS, YFSETQ. CDR3 DNA sequence: TGCGCCAGCAGCGCCCCGGGGACTGAAGCTTTCTTT. Translated, it gives CASSAPGTEAFF.

The chain has TRBV27 and TRBJ1-2; no clear D. The CDR3 is 14 residues long. V gave up 6 bases and J gave up 8 bases, with 19 bases separating them. Germline-derived CDR1 and CDR2 are MNHEY and SMNVEV (reference sequence). CDR3 loop: CASRVGGDGRGYTF. The DNA of the CDR3 is TGTGCCAGCAGGGTCGGAGGTGACGGTCGCGGCTACACCTTC.

CDR3 DNA: TGCAGTGCAGCGACAGCCTACGAGCAGTACTTC. It translates to CSAATAYEQYF. The chain combines TRBV20-1 with TRBJ2-7; possible D gene TRBD1, 5 bases. The CDR3 is 11 residues long. Germline CDR1 and CDR2: DFQATT and SNEGSKA (reference sequence). V gave up 6 bases and J gave up 2 bases, with 8 bases separating them.

The chain joins TRBV5-1 to TRBJ2-5, with D possibly called TRBD1 or TRBD2 (5 bases each). Germline loops: CDR1 SGHRS, CDR2 YFSETQ. The length of the CDR3 is 13 residues. Trimming removed 3 bases from V and 2 bases from J, with 8 bases in between. CDR3 DNA: TGCGCCAGCAGCTCATGGGGGCAAGAGACCCAGTACTTC. Its protein product is CASSSWGQETQYF.

The V and J genes are TRBV4-3 and TRBJ1-6, with unresolved D. V dropped 1 base and J dropped 10 bases, with 11 bases sitting between them. The CDR3 totals 14 residues. Per the germline V gene, CDR1 is LGHNA and CDR2 is YSLEER. The CDR3 DNA is TGCGCCAGCAGCCAAGTTCACGGTCAATCACCCCTCCACTTT. This encodes CASSQVHGQSPLHF.

This sequence joins TRBV3-1 (or the pseudogene TRBV3-2) and TRBJ2-3; 9 nucleotides match TRBD2. The CDR3 contains 13 residues. The junction had 4 bases not matched to a gene; V was cut back by 6 bases and J by 6 bases. Germline V gene lookup returns CDR1 LGHDT and CDR2 YNNKEL (reference sequence). The DNA for the CDR3 is TGTGCCAGCAGACTCCTAGCGGGGGATACGCAGTATTTT. Its translation is CASRLLAGDTQYF.

This sequence joins TRBV9 and TRBJ2-7, with 10 bases fitting TRBD1. Per the germline V gene, CDR1 is SGDLS and CDR2 is YYNGEE. Trimming removed 4 bases from V and 3 bases from J; junction bases left unmatched: 7. The CDR3 length is 15 residues. The CDR3 sequence is CASSPRQGAGYEQYF. CDR3 coding DNA: TGTGCCAGCAGCCCTCGACAGGGGGCAGGCTACGAGCAGTACTTC.

The V call is TRBV7-2, the J call TRBJ2-7; weak D call: TRBD2 (5 bases). CDR3 length equals 12 residues. CDR1 is SGHTA and CDR2 is FQGNSA in the germline V gene. The V end was cut by 3 bases, the J end by 9 bases, with 12 bases between. The CDR3 DNA reads TGTGCCAGCAGCTTCGACCAACGGGGGCAGTACTTC. Protein product: CASSFDQRGQYF. Supplemented by reference TRBV7-2 and TRBJ2-7, the full variable domain reads GAGVSQSPSNKVTEKGKDVELRCDPISGHTALYWYRQSLGQGLEFLIYFQGNSAPDKSGLPSDRFSAERTGGSVSTLTIQRTQQEDSAVYLCASSFDQRGQYFGPGTRLTVT.

This chain connects TRBV11-2 to TRBJ2-4; D gene unclear. Germline loops: CDR1 SGHAT, CDR2 FQNNGV. The CDR3 consists of 13 residues. Between the trimmed V and J ends, which lost 1 base and 6 bases, there was a span of 7 bases. The CDR3 DNA follows: TGTGCCAGCAGCTTAGGACAAGTAAACATTCAGTACTTC. Translated, it gives CASSLGQVNIQYF.

V is TRBV7-8 and J is TRBJ1-2; 7 bases agree with TRBD1. This CDR3 has 13 residues. Trimming took 5 bases from V and 8 from J; bases not matched to a gene: 8. Germline assignment: CDR1 SGHVS and CDR2 FQNEAQ. Here the CDR3 DNA reads TGTGCCAGCAGCCCCACAGGGGTCGGAGGCTACACCTTC. Amino acid sequence: CASSPTGVGGYTF.

The genes are TRBV19 and TRBJ1-5; D not resolved. The CDR3 totals 12 residues. The V and J ends lost 8 bases and 2 bases respectively, with 7 bases between them. Germline-derived CDR1 and CDR2 are LNHDA and SQIVND (reference sequence). This CDR3 is CASGKGNQPQHF. The CDR3 coding sequence is TGTGCCAGTGGAAAGGGCAATCAGCCCCAGCATTTT.

The V and J genes are TRBV9 and TRBJ2-2; perhaps TRBD1 as D (6 bases). With 0 bases removed from V and 6 bases from J, the gap between germline ends came to 12 bases. CDR1 SGDLS and CDR2 YYNGEE come from the germline V gene. CDR3 length equals 15 residues. Here the CDR3 DNA reads TGTGCCAGCAGCGTAGGGGGGCCAGTTGCCGGGGAGCTGTTTTTT. This sequence encodes CASSVGGPVAGELFF.

The chain recombines TRBV3-1 (or the pseudogene TRBV3-2) with TRBJ1-5; D is unresolved. This CDR3 has 13 residues. Per germline, CDR1 LGHDT and CDR2 YNNKEL (reference sequence). V shed 1 base and J shed 3 bases, with 4 bases lying between them. CDR3 coding DNA: TGTGCCAGCAGCCAAGGGGACAATCAGCCCCAGCATTTT. Translated: CASSQGDNQPQHF.

This sequence joins TRBV28 and TRBJ1-6, with D unresolved. Germline assignment: CDR1 MDHEN and CDR2 SYDVKM. CDR3 size: 12 residues. The germline V and J ends were trimmed by 3 bases and 9 bases, with 6 bases remaining between them. The CDR3 DNA is TGTGCCAGCAGTTTTAGTGCTTCACCCCTCCACTTT. As protein: CASSFSASPLHF. Full variable domain (remainder filled in from reference TRBV28 and TRBJ1-6): DVKVTQSSRYLVKRTGEKVFLECVQDMDHENMFWYRQDPGLGLRLIYFSYDVKMKEKGDIPEGYSVSREKKERFSLILESASTNQTSMYLCASSFSASPLHFGNGTRLTVT.

The V and J genes are TRBV6-2 or TRBV6-3 and TRBJ2-6; 8 positions match TRBD1. The CDR3 contains 16 residues. The J segment lost 4 bases and the V segment lost 6 bases, leaving 8 bases of the junction unmatched. Germline CDR1 MNHEY, CDR2 SVGEGT. In nucleotides, the CDR3 is TGTGCCAGCAGATACGAGGACAGGGCGGGGGCCAACGTCCTGACTTTC. Protein sequence: CASRYEDRAGANVLTF.

The chain joins TRBV30 to TRBJ1-2; 7 bases are shared with TRBD1. The V gene end was trimmed by 3 bases and the J gene end by 3 bases; junction bases not matched to a gene: 13. Germline-derived CDR1 and CDR2 are GTSNPN and SVGIG (reference sequence). The CDR3 totals 16 residues. The CDR3 DNA sequence: TGTGCCTGGAGCCGTCTCGGGACAGACACCCACTATGGCTACACCTTC. This translates into CAWSRLGTDTHYGYTF.

The CDR3 DNA reads as TGTGCCAGCAGACCCGGACAGGGGTCAATGAATTCACCCCTCCACTTT. Translating it yields CASRPGQGSMNSPLHF. The chain couples TRBV27 to TRBJ1-6; 9 nucleotides line up with TRBD1. J lost 7 bases, V lost 6 bases, and 10 bases had no gene match. This CDR3 has 16 amino acids. Germline CDR1 reads MNHEY; CDR2 reads SMNVEV (reference sequence).

The chain couples TRBV18 to TRBJ1-1, with 7 bases aligning to TRBD1. J gave up 0 bases and V 8 bases, and 12 bases lay outside the gene matches. Germline V CDR1 and CDR2: KGHSH, LQKENI. The CDR3 runs to 16 residues. CDR3 residues: CASGQGGSYMNTEAFF. DNA for the CDR3: TGTGCCAGCGGCCAGGGGGGGAGTTATATGAACACTGAAGCTTTCTTT.